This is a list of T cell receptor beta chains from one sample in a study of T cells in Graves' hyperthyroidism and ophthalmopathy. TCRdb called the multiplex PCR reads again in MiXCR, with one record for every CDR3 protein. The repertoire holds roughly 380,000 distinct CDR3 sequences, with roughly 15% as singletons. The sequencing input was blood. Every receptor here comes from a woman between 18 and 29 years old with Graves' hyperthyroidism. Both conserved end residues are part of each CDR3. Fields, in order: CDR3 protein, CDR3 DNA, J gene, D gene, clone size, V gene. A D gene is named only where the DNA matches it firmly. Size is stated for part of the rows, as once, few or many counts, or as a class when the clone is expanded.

CDR3aa: CASSQGAGLQETQYF
CDR3nt: TGTGCCAGCAGCCAAGGGGCAGGTCTCCAAGAGACCCAGTACTTC
j_gene: TRBJ2-5
d_gene: -
abundance: many
v_gene: TRBV3-1

CDR3aa: CASSFSAGGDNEQFF
CDR3nt: TGTGCCAGCAGTTTTAGTGCGGGAGGGGACAATGAGCAGTTCTTC
j_gene: TRBJ2-1
d_gene: TRBD2
abundance: once
v_gene: TRBV27

CDR3aa: CASGEDPNTEAFF
CDR3nt: TGCGCCAGCGGGGAGGACCCTAACACTGAAGCTTTCTTT
j_gene: TRBJ1-1
d_gene: -
abundance: many
v_gene: TRBV10-2

CDR3aa: CASGGTGNTIYF
CDR3nt: TGTGCCAGCGGCGGGACTGGAAACACCATATATTTT
j_gene: TRBJ1-3
d_gene: -
abundance: once
v_gene: TRBV7-9

CDR3aa: CASGPGVYRYF
CDR3nt: TGTGCCAGCGGACCGGGGGTCTATCGGTACTTC
j_gene: TRBJ2-7
d_gene: -
abundance: many
v_gene: TRBV2

CDR3aa: CAIRTGLAGAYEQYF
CDR3nt: TGTGCCATCAGAACAGGACTAGCGGGCGCCTACGAGCAGTACTTC
j_gene: TRBJ2-7
d_gene: TRBD2
abundance: few
v_gene: TRBV10-3

CDR3aa: CSVERDTSTEAFF
CDR3nt: TGCAGCGTTGAAAGGGACACTTCCACTGAAGCTTTCTTT
j_gene: TRBJ1-1
d_gene: -
abundance: many
v_gene: TRBV29-1

CDR3aa: CASSLAGGLDEQYF
CDR3nt: TGTGCCAGCAGCTTAGCTGGGGGTCTCGACGAGCAGTACTTC
j_gene: TRBJ2-7
d_gene: -
abundance: many
v_gene: TRBV11-1

CDR3aa: CASSPSLLTNEKLFF
CDR3nt: TGTGCCAGCAGCCCCTCTTTGTTAACTAATGAAAAACTGTTTTTT
j_gene: TRBJ1-4
d_gene: -
abundance: -
v_gene: TRBV7-9

CDR3aa: CASSDHLGQRGYEKYF
CDR3nt: TGTGCCAGCAGTGACCATTTAGGGCAACGGGGCTACGAGAAGTACTTC
j_gene: TRBJ2-7
d_gene: -
abundance: many
v_gene: TRBV25-1

CDR3aa: CASSPLTRNTEAFF
CDR3nt: TGTGCCAGCTCACCGCTAACAAGGAACACTGAAGCTTTCTTT
j_gene: TRBJ1-1
d_gene: -
abundance: many
v_gene: TRBV18

CDR3aa: CASSQRLLAGESNEQFF
CDR3nt: TGTGCCAGCAGCCAAAGGTTGCTAGCGGGAGAGTCCAATGAGCAGTTCTTC
j_gene: TRBJ2-1
d_gene: TRBD2
abundance: many
v_gene: TRBV28

CDR3aa: CSARDESGEANYGYTF
CDR3nt: TGCAGTGCTAGAGATGAATCTGGGGAAGCTAACTATGGCTACACCTTC
j_gene: TRBJ1-2
d_gene: -
abundance: -
v_gene: TRBV20-1

CDR3aa: CASSSREAPYEQYF
CDR3nt: TGTGCCAGCAGTTCACGGGAGGCGCCCTACGAGCAGTACTTC
j_gene: TRBJ2-7
d_gene: TRBD2
abundance: many
v_gene: TRBV27

CDR3aa: CASSFRALNGYTF
CDR3nt: TGTGCCAGCAGTTTTAGGGCACTTAATGGCTACACCTTC
j_gene: TRBJ1-2
d_gene: -
abundance: many
v_gene: TRBV28

CDR3aa: CASSISPGDVYEQYF
CDR3nt: TGTGCCAGTAGTATTAGTCCGGGAGATGTCTACGAGCAGTACTTC
j_gene: TRBJ2-7
d_gene: -
abundance: -
v_gene: TRBV19

CDR3aa: CSASPPAPSNIQYF
CDR3nt: TGCAGTGCTAGTCCCCCAGCCCCCTCAAACATTCAGTACTTC
j_gene: TRBJ2-4
d_gene: -
abundance: many
v_gene: TRBV20-1

CDR3aa: CSATSASYEQYF
CDR3nt: TGCAGTGCTACGAGCGCCAGCTACGAGCAGTACTTC
j_gene: TRBJ2-7
d_gene: -
abundance: many
v_gene: TRBV20-1

CDR3aa: CASSRRQGAAETQYF
CDR3nt: TGTGCCAGCAGCCGGAGACAGGGGGCGGCGGAGACCCAGTACTTC
j_gene: TRBJ2-5
d_gene: TRBD1
abundance: many
v_gene: TRBV7-2

CDR3aa: CASSGRDTFSYEQYF
CDR3nt: TGTGCCAGCAGCGGCCGGGACACTTTTTCCTACGAGCAGTACTTC
j_gene: TRBJ2-7
d_gene: -
abundance: few
v_gene: TRBV11-2

CDR3aa: CASSTWTDSYEQYF
CDR3nt: TGTGCCAGCAGCACCTGGACAGATAGTTACGAGCAGTACTTC
j_gene: TRBJ2-7
d_gene: -
abundance: many
v_gene: TRBV28

CDR3aa: CASSVQGGNEKLFF
CDR3nt: TGTGCCAGCAGTGTACAGGGGGGGAATGAAAAACTGTTTTTT
j_gene: TRBJ1-4
d_gene: TRBD1
abundance: -
v_gene: TRBV2

CDR3aa: CASRKGMGSEKLFF
CDR3nt: TGTGCCAGTCGAAAGGGAATGGGTAGTGAAAAACTGTTTTTT
j_gene: TRBJ1-4
d_gene: -
abundance: few
v_gene: TRBV7-2

CDR3aa: CSAEPGGYSGPGSSYNEQLF
CDR3nt: TGCAGTGCCGAACCCGGGGGCTACTCGGGACCCGGGAGCTCCTACAATGAGCAGCTCTTC
j_gene: TRBJ2-1
d_gene: -
abundance: -
v_gene: TRBV20-1